Given below is one T cell receptor (beta chain) in context. Its antigen is unknown. Any history of autoimmune disease or systemic immunosuppression disqualified patients. Generated by immunoSEQ multiplex PCR, the TCRdb table keeps only in-frame clones and is missing some. The sample has 95,000 to 150,000 clones; over 85% are singletons. This sample was included in a study of OX40 agonist ivuxolimab in advanced cancers. Germline loops: CDR1 MNHEY, CDR2 SMNVEV (reference sequence). V dropped 7 bases and J dropped 5 bases, with 17 bases sitting between them. CDR3 length equals 15 residues. Findings of the study overall: With doses of 0.1 to 3.0 mg/kg, CD4+ and CD8+ blood T cells had undergone clonal expansion by week 6.

The sample in question was CD4+ or CD8+ T cells sorted from blood, obtained in a trial of the OX40 agonist ivuxolimab. V gene TRBV27 combines with J gene TRBJ1-4; no clear D. This TCR was recovered from an adult with an advanced solid tumor such as melanoma, head and neck, liver or kidney cancer. Here the CDR3 reads CASTPGLGLNEKLFF. DNA for the CDR3: TGTGCCAGCACCCCCGGCTTGGGTCTAAATGAAAAACTGTTTTTT.